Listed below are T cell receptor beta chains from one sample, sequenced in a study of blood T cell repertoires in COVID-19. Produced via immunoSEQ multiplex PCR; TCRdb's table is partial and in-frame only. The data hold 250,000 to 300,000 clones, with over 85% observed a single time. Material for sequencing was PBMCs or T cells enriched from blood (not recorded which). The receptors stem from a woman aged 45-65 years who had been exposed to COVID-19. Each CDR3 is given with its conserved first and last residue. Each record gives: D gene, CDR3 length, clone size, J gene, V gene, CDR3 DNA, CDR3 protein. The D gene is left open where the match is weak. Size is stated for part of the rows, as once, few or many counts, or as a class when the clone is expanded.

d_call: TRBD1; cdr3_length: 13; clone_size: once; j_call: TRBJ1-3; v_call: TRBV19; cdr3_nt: TGTGCCACCCGACAGGGGGGTGGAAACACCATATATTTT; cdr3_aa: CATRQGGGNTIYF
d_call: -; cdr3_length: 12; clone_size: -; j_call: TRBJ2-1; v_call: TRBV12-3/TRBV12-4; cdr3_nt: TGTGCCAGCAGTAATTCGGGGAGTGAGCAGTTCTTC; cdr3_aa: CASSNSGSEQFF
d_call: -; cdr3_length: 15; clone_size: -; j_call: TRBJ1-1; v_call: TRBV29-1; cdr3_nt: TGCAGCGTTATATCTCGGACACTCACCGACACTGAAGCTTTCTTT; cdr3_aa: CSVISRTLTDTEAFF
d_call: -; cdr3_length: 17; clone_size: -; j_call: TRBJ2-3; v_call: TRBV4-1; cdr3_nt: TGCGCCAGCAGCCAAGAGCCGCAGCGGCTCTTCTCAGATACGCAGTATTTT; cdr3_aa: CASSQEPQRLFSDTQYF
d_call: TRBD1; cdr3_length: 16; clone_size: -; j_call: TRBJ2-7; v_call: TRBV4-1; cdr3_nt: TGCGCCAGCAGCCAAGGGACAGGGGGTTCAACCTACGAGCAGTACTTC; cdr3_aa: CASSQGTGGSTYEQYF
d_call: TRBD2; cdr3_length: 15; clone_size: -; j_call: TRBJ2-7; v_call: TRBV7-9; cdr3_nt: TGTGCCAGCAGCCCGGGGGGGTTTGAGTTCTACGAGCAGTACTTC; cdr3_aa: CASSPGGFEFYEQYF
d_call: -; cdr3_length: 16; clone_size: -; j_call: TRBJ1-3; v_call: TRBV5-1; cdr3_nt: TGCGCCAGCAGCGCCACCGGAGGTGGCTCTGGAAACACCATATATTTT; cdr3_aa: CASSATGGGSGNTIYF
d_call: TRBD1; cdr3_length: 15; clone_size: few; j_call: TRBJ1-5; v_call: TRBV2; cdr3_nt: TGTGCCAGCAGCGGACAGGGACTTAGCAATCAGCCCCAGCATTTT; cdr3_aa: CASSGQGLSNQPQHF
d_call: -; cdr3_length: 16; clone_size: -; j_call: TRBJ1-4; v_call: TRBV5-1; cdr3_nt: TGCGCCAGCAGCTTGGGGGTGGGCGCCACTAATGAAAAACTGTTTTTT; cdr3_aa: CASSLGVGATNEKLFF
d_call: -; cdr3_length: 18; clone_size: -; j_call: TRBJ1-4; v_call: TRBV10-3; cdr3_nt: TGTGCCATCAGTGAGTCTTTATGGGAGTCCACAACTAATGAAAAACTGTTTTTT; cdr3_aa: CAISESLWESTTNEKLFF
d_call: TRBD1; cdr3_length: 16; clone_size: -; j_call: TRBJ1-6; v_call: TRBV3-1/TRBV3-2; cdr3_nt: TGTGCCAGCAGCCGCTGGGAGACAGGGGTAAAATCACCCCTCCACTTT; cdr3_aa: CASSRWETGVKSPLHF
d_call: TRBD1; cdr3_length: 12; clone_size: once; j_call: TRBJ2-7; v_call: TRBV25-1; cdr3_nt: TGTGCCAGCAGTGAGACAGGGCACGAGCAGTACTTC; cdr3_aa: CASSETGHEQYF
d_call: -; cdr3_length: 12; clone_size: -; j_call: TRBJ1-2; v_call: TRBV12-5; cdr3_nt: TGTGCTAGTGGTTTGGATTCTCTTGGCTACACCTTC; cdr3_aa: CASGLDSLGYTF
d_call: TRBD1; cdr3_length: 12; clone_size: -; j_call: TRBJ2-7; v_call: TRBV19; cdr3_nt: TGTGCCAGTAGTTCAGGGGGCGACGAGCAGTACTTC; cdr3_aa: CASSSGGDEQYF
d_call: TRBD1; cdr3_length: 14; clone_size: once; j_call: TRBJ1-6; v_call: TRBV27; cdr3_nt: TGTGCCAGCAGTTACCGGACAGGGGATTCACCCCTCCACTTT; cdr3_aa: CASSYRTGDSPLHF
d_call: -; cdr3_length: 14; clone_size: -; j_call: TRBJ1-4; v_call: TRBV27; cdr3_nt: TGTGCCAGCAGAACAGGAGGAGGGAATGAAAAACTGTTTTTT; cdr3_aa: CASRTGGGNEKLFF
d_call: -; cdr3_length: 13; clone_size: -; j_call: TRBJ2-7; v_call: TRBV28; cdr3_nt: TGTGCCAGCAGACCCCAGGGTCCCTACGAGCAGTACTTC; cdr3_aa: CASRPQGPYEQYF
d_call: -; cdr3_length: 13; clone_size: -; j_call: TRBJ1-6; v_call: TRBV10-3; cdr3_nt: TGTGCCATCAGTGAGAGGGTGGAGGCACCCCTCCACTTT; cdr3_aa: CAISERVEAPLHF
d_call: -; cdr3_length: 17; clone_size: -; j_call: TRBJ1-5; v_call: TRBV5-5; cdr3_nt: TGTGCCAGCAGCTTGTATCTGGGTATCTCAGGGAATCAGCCCCAGCATTTT; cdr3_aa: CASSLYLGISGNQPQHF
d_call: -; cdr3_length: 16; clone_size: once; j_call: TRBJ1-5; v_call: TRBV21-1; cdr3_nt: TGTGCCAGCAGCAAAGATTACAGGGCAGGTAATCAGCCCCAGCATTTT; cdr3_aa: CASSKDYRAGNQPQHF
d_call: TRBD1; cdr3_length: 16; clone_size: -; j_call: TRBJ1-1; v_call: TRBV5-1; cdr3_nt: TGCGCCAGCAGCCCCGGGACAGGGGCCGCTAGGGGTGAAGCTTTCTTT; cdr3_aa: CASSPGTGAARGEAFF
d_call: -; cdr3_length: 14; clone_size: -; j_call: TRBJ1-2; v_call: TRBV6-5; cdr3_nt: TGTGCCAGCAGTTACTCGGCGGGTGGCTATGGCTACACCTTC; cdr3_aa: CASSYSAGGYGYTF
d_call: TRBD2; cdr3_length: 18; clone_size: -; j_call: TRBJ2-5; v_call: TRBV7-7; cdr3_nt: TGTGCTAGCAGCTCCGCGACGGGACTAGCGGGGGGGCCCCAGACCCAGTACTTC; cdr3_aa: CASSSATGLAGGPQTQYF
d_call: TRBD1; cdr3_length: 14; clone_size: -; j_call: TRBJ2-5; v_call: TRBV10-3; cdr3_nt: TGTGCCATCAGTAGACAGGGTCAAAAAGAGACCCAGTACTTC; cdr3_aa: CAISRQGQKETQYF
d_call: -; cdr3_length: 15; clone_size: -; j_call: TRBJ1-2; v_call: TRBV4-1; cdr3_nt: TGCGCCAGCAGCCACCCTGGGCCCCGGAACTATGGCTACACCTTC; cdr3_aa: CASSHPGPRNYGYTF
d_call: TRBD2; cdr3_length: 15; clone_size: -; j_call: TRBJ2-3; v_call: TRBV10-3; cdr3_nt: TGTGCCATCAGTGAGCCGACTAGCGGGGTGGATACGCAGTATTTT; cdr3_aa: CAISEPTSGVDTQYF
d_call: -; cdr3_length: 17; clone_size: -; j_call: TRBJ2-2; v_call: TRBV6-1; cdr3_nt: TGTGCCAGCAGTGAATATTGGGCAGGGGTTGCCACCGGGGAGCTGTTTTTT; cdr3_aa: CASSEYWAGVATGELFF